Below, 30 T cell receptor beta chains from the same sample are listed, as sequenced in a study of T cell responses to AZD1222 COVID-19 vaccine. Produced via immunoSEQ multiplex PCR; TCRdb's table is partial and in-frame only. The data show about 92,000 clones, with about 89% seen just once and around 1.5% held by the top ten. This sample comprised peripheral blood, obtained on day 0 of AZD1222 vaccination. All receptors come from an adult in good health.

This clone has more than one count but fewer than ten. The CDR3 DNA sequence: TGTGCCAGTAGTATAGGGGCGGCTAGCACAGATACGCAGTATTTT. Its translation: CASSIGAASTDTQYF. V is TRBV19 and J is TRBJ2-3; D is unresolved. The germline gives CDR1 LNHDA, CDR2 SQIVND (reference sequence). The CDR3 extends over 15 amino acids. V was shortened by 1 base and J by 0 bases, with 8 bases between the two germline ends. Looking up the rest from reference TRBV19 and TRBJ2-3 gives the full variable domain: DGGITQSPKYLFRKEGQNVTLSCEQNLNHDAMYWYRQDPGQGLRLIYYSQIVNDFQKGDIAEGYSVSREKKESFPLTVTSAQKNPTAFYLCASSIGAASTDTQYFGPGTRLTVL.

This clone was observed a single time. The CDR3 region has the DNA TGCGCCAGCAGCCAAGATTTGTTGGCAGGCGGAAATTCACCCCTCCACTTT. Translating gives CASSQDLLAGGNSPLHF. The rearrangement links TRBV4-3 to TRBJ1-6; D is unresolved. V lost 0 bases and J 7 bases, leaving 16 bases between the germline ends. The CDR3 is 17 amino acids. In germline, CDR1 is LGHNA, CDR2 YSLEER.

The CDR3 DNA is TGTGCCAGCAGCTTGGGACAGGGGGCGCATGGCTACACCTTC. It codes for CASSLGQGAHGYTF. This chain links TRBV5-8 with TRBJ1-2, with TRBD1 identical over 10 bases. CDR3 length: 14 amino acids. The junction had 2 bases not matched to a gene; V was cut back by 0 bases and J by 6 bases. CDR1 and CDR2 (germline): SGHTS, YDEGEE.

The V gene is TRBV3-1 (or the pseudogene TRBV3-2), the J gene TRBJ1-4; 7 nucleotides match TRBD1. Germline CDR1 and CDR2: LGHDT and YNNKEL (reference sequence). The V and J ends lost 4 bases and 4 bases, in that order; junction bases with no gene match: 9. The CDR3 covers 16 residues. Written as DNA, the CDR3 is TGTGCCAGCAGCCTAAGAGGGACAGCCTTTAATGAAAAACTGTTTTTT. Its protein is CASSLRGTAFNEKLFF.

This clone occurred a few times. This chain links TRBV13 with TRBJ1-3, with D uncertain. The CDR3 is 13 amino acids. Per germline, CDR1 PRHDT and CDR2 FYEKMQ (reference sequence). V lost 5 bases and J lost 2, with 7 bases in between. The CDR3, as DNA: TGTGCCAGCAGCGCCGGCCCTGGAAACACCATATATTTT. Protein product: CASSAGPGNTIYF.

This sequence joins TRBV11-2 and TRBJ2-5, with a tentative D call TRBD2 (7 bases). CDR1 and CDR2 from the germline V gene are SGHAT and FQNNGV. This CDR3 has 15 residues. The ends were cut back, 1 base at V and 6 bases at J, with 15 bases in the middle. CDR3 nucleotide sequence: TGTGCCAGCAGCTTAGTCGGCGGGGGCAAAAAGACCCAGTACTTC. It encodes CASSLVGGGKKTQYF. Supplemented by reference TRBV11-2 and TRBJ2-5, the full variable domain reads EAGVAQSPRYKIIEKRQSVAFWCNPISGHATLYWYQQILGQGPKLLIQFQNNGVVDDSQLPKDRFSAERLKGVDSTLKIQPAKLEDSAVYLCASSLVGGGKKTQYFGPGTRLLVL.

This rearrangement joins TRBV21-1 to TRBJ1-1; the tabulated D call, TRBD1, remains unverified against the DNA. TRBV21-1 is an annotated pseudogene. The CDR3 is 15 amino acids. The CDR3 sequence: CASSKRQGRDTEAFF. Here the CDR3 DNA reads TGTGCCAGCAGCAAAAGACAGGGCAGGGACACTGAAGCTTTCTTT.

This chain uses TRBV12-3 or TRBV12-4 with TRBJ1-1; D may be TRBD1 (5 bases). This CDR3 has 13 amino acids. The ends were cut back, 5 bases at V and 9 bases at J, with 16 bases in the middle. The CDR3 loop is CASSQGLSSQAFF. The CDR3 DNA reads TGTGCCAGCAGTCAGGGACTTTCTAGTCAAGCTTTCTTT.

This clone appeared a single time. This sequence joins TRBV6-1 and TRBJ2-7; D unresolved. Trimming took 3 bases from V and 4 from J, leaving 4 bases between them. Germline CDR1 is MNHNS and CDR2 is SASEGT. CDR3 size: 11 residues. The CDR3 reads CASSDLYEQYF. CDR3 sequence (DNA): TGTGCCAGCAGTGATCTATACGAGCAGTACTTC.

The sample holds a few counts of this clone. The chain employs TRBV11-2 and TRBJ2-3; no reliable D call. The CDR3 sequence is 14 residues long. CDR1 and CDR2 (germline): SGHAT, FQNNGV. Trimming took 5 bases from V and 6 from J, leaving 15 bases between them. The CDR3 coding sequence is TGTGCCAGCAGCCAAATGTCCTGGGTGGATACGCAGTATTTT. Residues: CASSQMSWVDTQYF. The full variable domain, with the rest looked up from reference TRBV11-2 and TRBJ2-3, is EAGVAQSPRYKIIEKRQSVAFWCNPISGHATLYWYQQILGQGPKLLIQFQNNGVVDDSQLPKDRFSAERLKGVDSTLKIQPAKLEDSAVYLCASSQMSWVDTQYFGPGTRLTVL.

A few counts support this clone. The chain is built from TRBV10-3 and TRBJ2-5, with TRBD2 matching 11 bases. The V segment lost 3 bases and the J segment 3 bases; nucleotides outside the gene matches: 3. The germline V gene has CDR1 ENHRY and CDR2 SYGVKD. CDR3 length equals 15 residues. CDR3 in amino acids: CAISDPSGGKETQYF. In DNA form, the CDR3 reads TGTGCCATCAGTGATCCTAGCGGGGGGAAAGAGACCCAGTACTTC.

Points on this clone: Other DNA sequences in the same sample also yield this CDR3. CDR3 protein: CATSREGSRQPQHF. DNA of the CDR3: TGTGCCACCAGCAGAGAGGGCTCGAGGCAGCCCCAGCATTTT. This sequence joins TRBV15 and TRBJ1-5, with D uncertain. V was trimmed by 0 bases and J by 7 bases, leaving 10 bases between them. The germline gives CDR1 LNHNV, CDR2 YYDKDF (reference sequence). This CDR3 contains 14 residues.

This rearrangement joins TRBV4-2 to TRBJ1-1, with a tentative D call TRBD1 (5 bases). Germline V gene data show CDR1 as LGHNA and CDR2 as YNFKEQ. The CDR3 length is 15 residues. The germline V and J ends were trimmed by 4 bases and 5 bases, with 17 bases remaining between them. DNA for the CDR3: TGTGCCAGCAGCCCAGGACAACGGGCCGAGACTGAAGCTTTCTTT. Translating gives CASSPGQRAETEAFF.

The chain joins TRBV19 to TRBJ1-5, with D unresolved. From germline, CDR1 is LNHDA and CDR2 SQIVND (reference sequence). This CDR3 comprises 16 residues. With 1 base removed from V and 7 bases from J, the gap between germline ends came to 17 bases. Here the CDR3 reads CASSIARLRGNQPQHF. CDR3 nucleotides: TGTGCCAGTAGTATAGCTCGGCTCCGAGGGAACCAGCCCCAGCATTTT.

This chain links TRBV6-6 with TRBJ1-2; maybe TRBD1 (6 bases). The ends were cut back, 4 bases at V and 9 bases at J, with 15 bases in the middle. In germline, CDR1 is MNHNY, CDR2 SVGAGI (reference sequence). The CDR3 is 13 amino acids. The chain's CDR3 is CASSLTGKGSYTF. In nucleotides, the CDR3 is TGTGCCAGCAGTTTAACAGGGAAGGGGAGCTACACCTTC.

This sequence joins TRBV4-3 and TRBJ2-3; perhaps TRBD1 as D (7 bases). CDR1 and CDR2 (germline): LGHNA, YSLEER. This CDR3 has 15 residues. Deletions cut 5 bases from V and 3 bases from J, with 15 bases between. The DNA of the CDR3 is TGCGCCAGCAGCGCAGGGGGGCGAAAGACAGATACGCAGTATTTT. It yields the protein CASSAGGRKTDTQYF.

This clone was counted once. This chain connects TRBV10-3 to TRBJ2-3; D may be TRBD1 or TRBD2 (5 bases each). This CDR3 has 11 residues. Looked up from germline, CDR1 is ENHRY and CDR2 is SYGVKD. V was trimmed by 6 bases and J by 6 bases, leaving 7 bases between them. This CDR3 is CAISREDTQYF. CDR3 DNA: TGTGCCATCAGCAGGGAGGATACGCAGTATTTT.

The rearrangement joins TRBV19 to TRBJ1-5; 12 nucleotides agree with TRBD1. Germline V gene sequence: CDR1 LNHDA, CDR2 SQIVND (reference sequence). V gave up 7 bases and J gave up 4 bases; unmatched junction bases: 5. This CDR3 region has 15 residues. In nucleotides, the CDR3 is TGTGCCAGTAACGCGGGACAGGGGGCGAATCAGCCCCAGCATTTT. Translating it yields CASNAGQGANQPQHF.

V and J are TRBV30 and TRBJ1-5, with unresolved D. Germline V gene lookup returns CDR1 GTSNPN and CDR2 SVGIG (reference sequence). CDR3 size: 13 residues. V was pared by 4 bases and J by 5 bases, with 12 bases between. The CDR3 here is CAWNLRADQPQHF. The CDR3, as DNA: TGTGCCTGGAATCTTAGGGCCGATCAGCCCCAGCATTTT.

In DNA form, the CDR3 reads TGTGCCAGCATGGCAGAAGAGACCCAGTACTTC. Translation: CASMAEETQYF. The J gene is TRBJ2-5, the V gene TRBV2; no clear D gene. Germline-derived CDR1 and CDR2 are SNHLY and FYNNEI. Trimming stripped 7 bases from V and 3 bases from J, with 6 bases between. The CDR3 totals 11 residues.

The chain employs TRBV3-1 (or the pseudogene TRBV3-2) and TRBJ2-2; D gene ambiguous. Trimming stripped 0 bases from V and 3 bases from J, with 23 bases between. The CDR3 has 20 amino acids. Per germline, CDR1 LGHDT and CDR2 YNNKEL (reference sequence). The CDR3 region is CASSQDLRRTFNRHTGELFF. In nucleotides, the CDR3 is TGTGCCAGCAGCCAAGATCTTCGCCGGACCTTCAATAGACACACCGGGGAGCTGTTTTTT.

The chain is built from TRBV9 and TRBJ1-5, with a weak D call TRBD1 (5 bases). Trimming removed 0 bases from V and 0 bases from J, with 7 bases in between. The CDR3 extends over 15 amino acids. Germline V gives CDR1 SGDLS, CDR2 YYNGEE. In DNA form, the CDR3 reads TGTGCCAGCAGCGTAGGAGGGGCTAGCAATCAGCCCCAGCATTTT. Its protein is CASSVGGASNQPQHF.

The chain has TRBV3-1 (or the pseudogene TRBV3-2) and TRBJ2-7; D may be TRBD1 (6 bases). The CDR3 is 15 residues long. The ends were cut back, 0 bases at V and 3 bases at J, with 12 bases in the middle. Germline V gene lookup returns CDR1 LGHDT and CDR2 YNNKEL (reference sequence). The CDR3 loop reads CASSQEGHSFYEQYF. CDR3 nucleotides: TGTGCCAGCAGCCAAGAGGGACACTCTTTCTACGAGCAGTACTTC.

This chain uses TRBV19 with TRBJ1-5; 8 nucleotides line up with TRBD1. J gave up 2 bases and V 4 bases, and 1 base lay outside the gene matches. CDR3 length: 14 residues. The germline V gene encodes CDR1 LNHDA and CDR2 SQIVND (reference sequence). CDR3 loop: CASSKGQGNQPQHF. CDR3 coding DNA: TGTGCCAGTAGTAAGGGACAGGGCAATCAGCCCCAGCATTTT.

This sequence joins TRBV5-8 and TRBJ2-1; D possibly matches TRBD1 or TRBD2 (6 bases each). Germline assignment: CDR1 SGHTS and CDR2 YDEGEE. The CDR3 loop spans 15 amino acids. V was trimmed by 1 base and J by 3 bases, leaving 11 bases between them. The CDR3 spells CASSLSGGLYNEQFF. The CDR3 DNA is TGTGCCAGCAGCTTGTCCGGGGGCCTCTACAATGAGCAGTTCTTC.

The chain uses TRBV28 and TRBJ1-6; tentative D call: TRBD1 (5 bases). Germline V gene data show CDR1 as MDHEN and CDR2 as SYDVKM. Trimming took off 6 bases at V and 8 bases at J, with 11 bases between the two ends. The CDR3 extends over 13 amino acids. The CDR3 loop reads CASREGIDSPLHF. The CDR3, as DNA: TGTGCCAGCAGAGAGGGGATTGATTCACCCCTCCACTTT.

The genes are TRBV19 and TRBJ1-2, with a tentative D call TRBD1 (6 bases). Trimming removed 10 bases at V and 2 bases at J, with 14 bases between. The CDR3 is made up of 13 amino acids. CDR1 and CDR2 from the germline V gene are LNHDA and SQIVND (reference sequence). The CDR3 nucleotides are TGTGCCACCATGGACAGAGGAAACTATGGCTACACCTTC. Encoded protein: CATMDRGNYGYTF.

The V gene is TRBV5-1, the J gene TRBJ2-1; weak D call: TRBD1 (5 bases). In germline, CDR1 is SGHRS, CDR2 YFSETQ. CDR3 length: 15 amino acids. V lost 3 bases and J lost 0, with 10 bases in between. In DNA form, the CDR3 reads TGCGCCAGCAGCTCCGGACACAGCTCCTACAATGAGCAGTTCTTC. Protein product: CASSSGHSSYNEQFF.

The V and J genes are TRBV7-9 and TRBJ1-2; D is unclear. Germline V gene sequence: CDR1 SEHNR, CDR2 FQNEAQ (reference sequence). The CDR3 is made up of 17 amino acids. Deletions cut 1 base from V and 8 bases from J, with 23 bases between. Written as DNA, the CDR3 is TGTGCCAGCAGCTTAGTTATAGGACGGCGGTCTTGGGAGGGCTACACCTTC. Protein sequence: CASSLVIGRRSWEGYTF.

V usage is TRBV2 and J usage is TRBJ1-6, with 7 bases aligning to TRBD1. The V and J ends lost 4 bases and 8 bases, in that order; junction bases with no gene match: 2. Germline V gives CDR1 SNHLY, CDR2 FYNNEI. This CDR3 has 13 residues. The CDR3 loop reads CASSARGDSPLHF. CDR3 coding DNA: TGTGCCAGCAGTGCCAGGGGGGATTCACCCCTCCACTTT.